Listed below are T cell receptor beta chains from one sample, sequenced in a study of blood T cell repertoires in COVID-19. The table came from immunoSEQ multiplex PCR; TCRdb's copy has only in-frame clones and leaves some out. The data hold roughly 38,000 clones, with about four fifths observed a single time. Sequences were obtained from peripheral blood. The receptors derive from a man between 40 and 49 years old with active or convalescent COVID-19. The conserved cysteine and the conserved F or W are not part of the CDR3 here. The order of the fields is V gene, CDR3 length, CDR3 protein.

>TRBV28|10
ASSRQGSGYT
>TRBV12-3/TRBV12-4|11
ASSRQGRYGYT
>TRBV19|13
ASSIWGRNAGELF
>TRBV11-2|13
ASSSLKGQLYGYT
>TRBV7-2|13
ASSAEFGSYNEQF
>TRBV5-6|14
ASSNLQGESYNEQF
>TRBV7-2|12
ASSFWGRGNEQF
>TRBV19|11
ASSVQINQPQH
>TRBV11-2|13
ASSLKTGVGAGYT
>TRBV6-5|12
ASSYNRVNTEAF
>TRBV19|14
ASRVGQGTYNSPLH
>TRBV7-9|15
ASSLASGDRGSRGYT
>TRBV19|12
ASSIPATNEKLF
>TRBV19|11
AIRQGRNTEAF
>TRBV6-2/TRBV6-3|11
ASSYTENTEAF
>TRBV7-9|17
ASSHSGTGTVITNEKLF
>TRBV5-1|12
ASSLGQGSTEAF
>TRBV10-3|11
AIILAGAHEQY
>TRBV6-1|13
ASSDRGSSYNEQF
>TRBV5-6|11
ASSRTPDGELF
>TRBV7-8|15
ASSLDPIAEITNEQF
>TRBV14|12
ASSRDRGIDTQY
>TRBV28|13
ASRSTGANTGELF
>TRBV5-5|13
ASSRDRDRAREQY
>TRBV7-9|11
ASSLSENQPQH
>TRBV15|13
ATSRDQSTNEKLF
>TRBV7-9|13
ASSLYTLDRSPLH
>TRBV24-1|12
ATSGVVSNQPQH
>TRBV7-9|10
ASSLDSLEQY
>TRBV6-5|9
ASSSRGEQF
>TRBV5-5|14
ASSQLTGLSGNTIY
>TRBV3-1/TRBV3-2|12
ASSRTSGRYEQY
>TRBV11-2|13
ASSLGGRASYEQY
>TRBV29-1|10
SVGQNYNEQF
>TRBV30|12
AWSPLYLQETQY
>TRBV28|13
ASSLSGVGNSPLH
>TRBV11-3|12
ASSLVRYGDTIY
>TRBV5-1|17
ASSLQGASTSGRRNEQY
>TRBV9|13
ASSVRLADYNEQF
>TRBV18|12
ASSKAGTQEKLF
>TRBV11-2|13
ASSKGTGEGETQY
>TRBV9|10
ASSAGQTEAF
>TRBV24-1|12
ATSREWGGNEQF
>TRBV7-9|12
ASSPDTVNEKLF
>TRBV30|11
AWSVGKRGGYT
>TRBV28|12
ASSLKRRNTEAF
>TRBV24-1|13
ATSAGSGITDTQY
>TRBV14|11
ASSRLAGGELF
>TRBV4-1|13
ASRPGLAGYNEQF
>TRBV6-5|11
ASSFTGGAEAF
>TRBV2|14
ASSYHREHGGSPLH
>TRBV15|15
ATTLGSGWPYNSPLH
>TRBV7-9|16
ASSARGEVTVSGNTIY
>TRBV5-1|16
ASSPLAGPDLAKNIQY
>TRBV19|12
ASSIETGSDGYT
>TRBV6-5|10
ASSYGVDGYT
>TRBV4-1|15
ASSPGRLAGETNEQF